The next 10 T cell receptor beta chains were all read from a single sample in a study of Ad26.COV2.S vaccination and SARS-CoV-2 variants. Described treatment: some 20 received Ad26.COV2.S at low or high dose, single or two shots; five or six received placebo; per-sample allocation not given. Sample collection was performed on day 63 after the first vaccine or placebo injection. Assay: immunoSEQ multiplex PCR; the TCRdb copy retains only in-frame clones and omits some. The sample consists of some 270,000 clones, 70% to 90% of them appearing once. The sample was peripheral blood, taken in a trial of Ad26.COV2.S vaccine versus placebo. The origin of the receptors is a person aged 18-60 years who received the Ad26.COV2.S COVID-19 vaccine or a placebo.

The table lists this clone with a count of one. The chain carries TRBV7-9 and TRBJ2-2; D is perhaps TRBD1 (6 bases). Germline CDR1 SEHNR, CDR2 FQNEAQ (reference sequence). Trimming took off 7 bases at V and 5 bases at J, with 11 bases between the two ends. This CDR3 spans 13 amino acids. The CDR3 is CASTPGVTGELFF. CDR3 nucleotides: TGTGCCAGCACCCCAGGGGTTACCGGGGAGCTGTTTTTT.

J is TRBJ1-2 and V is TRBV7-2; 8 bases map to TRBD1. CDR1 is SGHTA and CDR2 is FQGNSA in the germline V gene. Trimming at V came to 4 bases and at J to 4 bases, leaving 8 bases not matched to a gene. The CDR3 is 15 amino acids. The chain's CDR3 is CASSSIRDRLYGYTF. Written as DNA, the CDR3 is TGTGCCAGCAGCTCGATCCGGGACAGGCTCTATGGCTACACCTTC.

This sequence joins TRBV6-5 and TRBJ1-6, with a tentative D call TRBD1 (5 bases). Germline lookup yields CDR1 MNHEY and CDR2 SVGAGI. V was clipped by 8 bases and J by 1 base, with 9 bases between them. The CDR3 has 14 residues. CDR3 bases: TGTGCCAGCGGGGGTAGGTCCTATAATTCACCCCTCCACTTT. This encodes CASGGRSYNSPLHF.

The rearrangement links TRBV7-3 to TRBJ2-3, with a weak D call TRBD2 (5 bases). CDR1 and CDR2 from the germline V gene are SGHTA and FQGTGA. V lost 1 base and J 2 bases, leaving 10 bases between the germline ends. This CDR3 has 15 amino acids. CDR3 residues: CASSLRGGLTDTQYF. Here the CDR3 DNA reads TGTGCCAGCAGCTTAAGAGGCGGGCTCACAGATACGCAGTATTTT.

The rearrangement links TRBV7-9 to TRBJ2-5, with a tentative D call TRBD2 (6 bases). Germline CDR1 and CDR2: SEHNR and FQNEAQ (reference sequence). The CDR3 sequence is 15 residues long. Trimming stripped 5 bases from V and 2 bases from J, with 15 bases between. CDR3 nucleotides: TGTGCCAGCAGCCCCCCGGCGGGGAGGCAAGAGACCCAGTACTTC. It codes for CASSPPAGRQETQYF.

The genes are TRBV5-5 and TRBJ2-1, with 8 bases that match TRBD1. Germline-derived CDR1 and CDR2 are SGHKS and YYEKEE (reference sequence). This CDR3 has 17 amino acids. V trimming: 4 bases; J trimming: 5 bases; junction bases outside the gene matches: 14. The CDR3 sequence is CASSQLPRDRLDNEQFF. CDR3 DNA: TGTGCCAGCAGCCAGCTACCTCGGGACAGGCTCGACAATGAGCAGTTCTTC.

This chain joins TRBV13 and TRBJ1-1, with TRBD1 matching 10 bases. From germline, CDR1 is PRHDT and CDR2 FYEKMQ (reference sequence). V was clipped by 4 bases and J by 5 bases; unmatched bases: 4. The length of the CDR3 is 14 residues. The CDR3 reads CASSWTGGRTEAFF. CDR3 DNA sequence: TGTGCCAGCAGCTGGACAGGGGGACGAACTGAAGCTTTCTTT.

The chain carries TRBV7-9 and TRBJ2-7, with TRBD2 matching 11 bases. After removal of 5 bases from V and 3 bases from J, the junction contained 12 bases not matched to a gene. Germline CDR1 reads SEHNR; CDR2 reads FQNEAQ (reference sequence). The CDR3 runs to 17 residues. CDR3 protein: CASSPLRTSGRIYEQYV. For the CDR3, the DNA is TGTGCCAGCAGCCCCCTCAGGACTAGCGGGCGGATCTACGAGCAGTACGTC.

In its sample, this clone was seen a few times. This chain links TRBV2 with TRBJ1-3, with D possibly being TRBD1 (5 bases). Trimming took 6 bases from V and 0 from J, leaving 12 bases between them. This CDR3 contains 15 residues. Per the germline V gene, CDR1 is SNHLY and CDR2 is FYNNEI. The CDR3 here is CASRPTGVSGNTIYF. The CDR3 bases are TGTGCCAGCAGGCCTACAGGAGTCTCTGGAAACACCATATATTTT.

The chain carries TRBV30 and TRBJ1-4; possibly TRBD1 for D (6 bases). Germline-derived CDR1 and CDR2 are GTSNPN and SVGIG (reference sequence). This CDR3 comprises 12 residues. The germline V and J ends were trimmed by 3 bases and 10 bases, with 12 bases remaining between them. CDR3 amino acids: CAWSHQGPKLFF. The CDR3 nucleotides read TGTGCCTGGAGCCACCAGGGGCCAAAACTGTTTTTT. The whole variable domain, remainder taken from reference TRBV30 and TRBJ1-4, is SQTIHQWPATLVQPVGSPLSLECTVEGTSNPNLYWYRQAAGRGLQLLFYSVGIGQISSEVPQNLSASRPQDRQFILSSKKLLLSDSGFYLCAWSHQGPKLFFGSGTQLSVL.